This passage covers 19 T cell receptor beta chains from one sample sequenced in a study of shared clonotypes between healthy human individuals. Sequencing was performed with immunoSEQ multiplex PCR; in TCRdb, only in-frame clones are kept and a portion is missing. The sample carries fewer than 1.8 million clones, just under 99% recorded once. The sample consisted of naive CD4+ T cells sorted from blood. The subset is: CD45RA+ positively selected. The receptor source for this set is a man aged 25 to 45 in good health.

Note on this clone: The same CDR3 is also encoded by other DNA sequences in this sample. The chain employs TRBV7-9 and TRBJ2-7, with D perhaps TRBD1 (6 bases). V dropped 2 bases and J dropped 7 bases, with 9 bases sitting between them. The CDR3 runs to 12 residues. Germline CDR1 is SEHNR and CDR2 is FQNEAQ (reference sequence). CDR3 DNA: TGTGCCAGCAGCTTATCAGGGGTTGAGCAGTACTTC. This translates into CASSLSGVEQYF.

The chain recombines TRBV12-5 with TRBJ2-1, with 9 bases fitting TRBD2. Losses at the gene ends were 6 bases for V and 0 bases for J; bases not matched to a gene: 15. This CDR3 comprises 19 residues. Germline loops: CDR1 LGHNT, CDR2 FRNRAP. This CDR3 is CASGVRLAGDGRSYNEQFF. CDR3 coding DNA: TGTGCTAGTGGGGTCCGGTTAGCGGGAGACGGGCGCTCCTACAATGAGCAGTTCTTC.

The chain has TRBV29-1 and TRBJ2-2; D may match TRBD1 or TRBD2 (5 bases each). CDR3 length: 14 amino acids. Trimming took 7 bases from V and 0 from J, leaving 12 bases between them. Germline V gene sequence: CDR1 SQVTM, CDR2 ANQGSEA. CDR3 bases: TGCAGCGGGGGGTCAGGGACGAACACCGGGGAGCTGTTTTTT. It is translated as CSGGSGTNTGELFF.

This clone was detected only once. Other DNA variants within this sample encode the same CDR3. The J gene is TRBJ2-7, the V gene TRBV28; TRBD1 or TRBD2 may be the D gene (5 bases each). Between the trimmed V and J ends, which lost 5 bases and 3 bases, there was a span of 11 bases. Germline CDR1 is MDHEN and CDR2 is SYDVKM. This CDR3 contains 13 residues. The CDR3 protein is CASSPGPNYEQYF. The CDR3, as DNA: TGTGCCAGCAGTCCGGGACCCAACTACGAGCAGTACTTC.

The CDR3 loop reads CASSLASPGQSGNTIYF. CDR3 nucleotides: TGTGCCAGCAGCTTAGCAAGTCCTGGGCAATCGGGAAACACCATATATTTT. The chain employs TRBV7-9 and TRBJ1-3; D ambiguous. The CDR3 is 17 residues long. Germline CDR1 reads SEHNR; CDR2 reads FQNEAQ (reference sequence). Deletions cut 0 bases from V and 4 bases from J, with 16 bases between.

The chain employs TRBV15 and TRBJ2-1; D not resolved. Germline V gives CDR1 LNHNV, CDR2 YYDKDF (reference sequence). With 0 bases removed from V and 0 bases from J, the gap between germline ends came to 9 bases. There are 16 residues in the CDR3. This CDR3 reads CATSRDVDSSYNEQFF. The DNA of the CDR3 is TGTGCCACCAGCAGAGATGTAGATAGCTCCTACAATGAGCAGTTCTTC. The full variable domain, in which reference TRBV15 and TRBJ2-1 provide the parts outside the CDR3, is DAMVIQNPRYQVTQFGKPVTLSCSQTLNHNVMYWYQQKSSQAPKLLFHYYDKDFNNEADTPDNFQSRRPNTSFCFLDIRSPGLGDTAMYLCATSRDVDSSYNEQFFGPGTRLTVL.

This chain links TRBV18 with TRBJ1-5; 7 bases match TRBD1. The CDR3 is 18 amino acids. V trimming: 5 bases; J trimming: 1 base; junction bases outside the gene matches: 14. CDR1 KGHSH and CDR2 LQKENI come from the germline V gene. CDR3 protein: CASSSGGGGTVSNQPQHF. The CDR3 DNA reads TGTGCCAGCTCATCAGGGGGGGGCGGGACAGTCAGCAATCAGCCCCAGCATTTT.

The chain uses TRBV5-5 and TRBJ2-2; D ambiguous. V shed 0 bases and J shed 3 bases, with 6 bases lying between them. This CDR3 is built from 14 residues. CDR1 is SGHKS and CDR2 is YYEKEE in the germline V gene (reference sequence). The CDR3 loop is CASSLVLYTGELFF. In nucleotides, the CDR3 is TGTGCCAGCAGCTTGGTTCTCTACACCGGGGAGCTGTTTTTT.

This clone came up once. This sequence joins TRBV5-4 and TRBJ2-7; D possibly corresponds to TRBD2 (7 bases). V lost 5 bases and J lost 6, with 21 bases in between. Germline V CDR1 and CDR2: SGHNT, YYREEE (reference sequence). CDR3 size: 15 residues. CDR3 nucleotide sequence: TGTGCCAGCAGTACTATGAAGGGGGGAGGGGTCGAGCAGTACTTC. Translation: CASSTMKGGGVEQYF.

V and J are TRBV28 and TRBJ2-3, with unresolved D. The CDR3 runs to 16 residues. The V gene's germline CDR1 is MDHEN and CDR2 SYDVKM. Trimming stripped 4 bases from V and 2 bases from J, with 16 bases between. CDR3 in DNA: TGTGCCAGCAGTTCAAGCGTTGGGCAGCCCACAGATACGCAGTATTTT. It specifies CASSSSVGQPTDTQYF.

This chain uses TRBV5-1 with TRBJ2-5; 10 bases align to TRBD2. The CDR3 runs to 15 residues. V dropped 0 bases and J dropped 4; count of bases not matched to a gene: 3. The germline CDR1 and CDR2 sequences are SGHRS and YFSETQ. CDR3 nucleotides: TGCGCCAGCAGCTTGGTGGTAGCGGGAGGAGAGACCCAGTACTTC. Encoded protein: CASSLVVAGGETQYF. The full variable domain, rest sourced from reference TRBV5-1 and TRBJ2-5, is KAGVTQTPRYLIKTRGQQVTLSCSPISGHRSVSWYQQTPGQGLQFLFEYFSETQRNKGNFPGRFSGRQFSNSRSEMNVSTLELGDSALYLCASSLVVAGGETQYFGPGTRLLVL.

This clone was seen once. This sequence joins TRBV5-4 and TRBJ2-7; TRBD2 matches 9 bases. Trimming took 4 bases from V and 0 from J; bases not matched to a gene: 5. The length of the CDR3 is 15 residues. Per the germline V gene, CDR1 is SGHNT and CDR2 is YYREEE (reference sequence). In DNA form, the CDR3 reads TGTGCCAGCAGCGATGGACTAGCGTTCTCCTACGAGCAGTACTTC. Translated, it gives CASSDGLAFSYEQYF.

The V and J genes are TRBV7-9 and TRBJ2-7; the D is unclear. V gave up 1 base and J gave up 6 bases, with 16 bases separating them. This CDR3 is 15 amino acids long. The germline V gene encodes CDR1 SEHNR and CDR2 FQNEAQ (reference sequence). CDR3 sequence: CASSLVDPALGEQYF. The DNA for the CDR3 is TGTGCCAGCAGCTTAGTTGATCCGGCCTTGGGCGAGCAGTACTTC.

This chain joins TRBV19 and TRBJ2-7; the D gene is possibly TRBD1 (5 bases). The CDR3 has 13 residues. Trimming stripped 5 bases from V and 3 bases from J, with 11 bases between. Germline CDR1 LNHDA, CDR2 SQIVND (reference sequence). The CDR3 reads CASSLGHNYEQYF. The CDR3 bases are TGTGCCAGTAGTCTCGGACACAACTACGAGCAGTACTTC.

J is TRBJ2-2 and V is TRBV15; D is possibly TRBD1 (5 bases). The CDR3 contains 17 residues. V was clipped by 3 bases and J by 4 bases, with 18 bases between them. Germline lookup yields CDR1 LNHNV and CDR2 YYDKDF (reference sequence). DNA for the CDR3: TGTGCCACCAGCAGCGAGGTATTGGGGCAGATCACCGGGGAGCTGTTTTTT. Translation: CATSSEVLGQITGELFF.

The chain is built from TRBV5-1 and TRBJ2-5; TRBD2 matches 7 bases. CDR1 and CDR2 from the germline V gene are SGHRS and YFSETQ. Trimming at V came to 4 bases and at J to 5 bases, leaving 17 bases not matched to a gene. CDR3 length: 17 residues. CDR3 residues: CASSLGGRTSGFETQYF. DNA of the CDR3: TGCGCCAGCAGCCTCGGGGGGAGGACTAGTGGGTTTGAGACCCAGTACTTC.

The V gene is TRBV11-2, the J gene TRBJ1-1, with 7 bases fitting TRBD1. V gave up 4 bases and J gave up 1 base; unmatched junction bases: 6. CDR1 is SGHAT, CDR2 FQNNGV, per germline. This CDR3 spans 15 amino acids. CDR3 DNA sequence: TGTGCCAGCAGCTCGGGACAGCGGGAGAACACTGAAGCTTTCTTT. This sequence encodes CASSSGQRENTEAFF.

Written as DNA, the CDR3 is TGTGCCATCACCGGACTAGCGGGGGCCGGTGAGCAGTTCTTC. Its translation is CAITGLAGAGEQFF. The chain recombines TRBV10-3 with TRBJ2-1, with 13 bases lining up with TRBD2. The V gene end was trimmed by 7 bases and the J gene end by 9 bases; junction bases not matched to a gene: 6. This CDR3 has 14 residues. CDR1 is ENHRY, CDR2 SYGVKD, per germline.

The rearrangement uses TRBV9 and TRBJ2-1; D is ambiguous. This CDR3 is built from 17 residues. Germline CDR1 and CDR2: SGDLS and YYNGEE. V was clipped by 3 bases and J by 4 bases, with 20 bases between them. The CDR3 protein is CASSGPAPYRRYNEQFF. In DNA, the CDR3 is TGTGCCAGCAGCGGACCAGCACCTTACAGAAGGTACAATGAGCAGTTCTTC.